This record covers a single T cell receptor (beta chain). This CDR3 has 13 residues. V was pared by 2 bases and J by 7 bases, with 11 bases between. Looked up from germline, CDR1 is SGHTA and CDR2 is FQGNSA. These data belong to a study of cytomegalovirus exposure and HLA in healthy donors. Vbeta (60) and Jbeta (13) primers were used in the PCR. TCRdb keeps only in-frame clones here, not all; method: immunoSEQ multiplex PCR. Of about 190,000 clones listed, roughly 77% are singletons. The chain joins TRBV7-2 to TRBJ1-2; D unresolved. This sequence originates from a woman aged 25-40 years in good health and CMV-seropositive. Sequencing used PBMCs. The CDR3 DNA reads as TGTGCCAGCAGCTTATCCGGGTCCGGTGGCTACACCTTC. Amino acid sequence: CASSLSGSGGYTF.